A single sample is the source of the 10 T cell receptor beta chains below, sequenced in a study of blood T cell repertoires in COVID-19. Sequenced by immunoSEQ multiplex PCR; TCRdb stores in-frame clones only, minus some. The sample gives about 140,000 clones, about 80% of which show up once; roughly 3.4% is in the top ten. Sequenced sample: peripheral blood. The receptors here all came from a man in his sixties with acute or convalescent COVID-19.

This sequence joins TRBV6-6 and TRBJ1-2; D ambiguous. V lost 11 bases to trimming and J lost 8 bases, with 18 bases between them. The V gene's germline CDR1 is MNHNY and CDR2 SVGAGI (reference sequence). The CDR3 sequence is 12 residues long. This chain's CDR3 is CAASEGSGGYTF. As DNA, the CDR3 is TGTGCCGCGTCGGAGGGCTCGGGGGGCTACACCTTC.

The sample holds one count of this clone. This rearrangement joins TRBV4-3 to TRBJ2-3; 14 nucleotides match TRBD2. V was pared by 1 base and J by 3 bases, with 3 bases of the junction left unmatched. Per germline, CDR1 LGHNA and CDR2 YSLEER. The CDR3 totals 17 residues. The CDR3 spells CASSQGGTSGSTDTQYF. In DNA, the CDR3 is TGCGCCAGCAGCCAAGGTGGGACTAGCGGGAGTACAGATACGCAGTATTTT.

This clone has more than one count but fewer than ten. The rearrangement uses TRBV6-2 or TRBV6-3 and TRBJ2-1, with a weak D call TRBD2 (6 bases). The ends were cut back, 2 bases at V and 0 bases at J, with 17 bases in the middle. CDR1 and CDR2 from the germline V gene are MNHEY and SVGEGT. This CDR3 region has 18 residues. This CDR3 is CASSYPHSATSSYNEQFF. CDR3 nucleotides: TGTGCCAGCAGTTACCCACACTCAGCGACTAGCTCCTACAATGAGCAGTTCTTC.

The chain combines TRBV12-3 or TRBV12-4 with TRBJ1-5; tentative D call: TRBD1 (6 bases). The CDR3 has 13 residues. Trimming cost V 3 bases and J 6 bases, with 9 bases left between them. CDR3 residues: CASSFSRGQPQHF. The DNA for the CDR3 is TGTGCCAGCAGTTTCTCCAGGGGTCAGCCCCAGCATTTT.

This chain uses TRBV4-1 with TRBJ1-5, with D possibly matching TRBD1 (5 bases). This CDR3 comprises 15 residues. CDR1 MGHRA and CDR2 YSYEKL come from the germline V gene. V lost 4 bases and J 8 bases, leaving 18 bases between the germline ends. DNA for the CDR3: TGCGCCAGCAGCCTGTCGGGCAGGGCCTCGGAGCCCCAGCATTTT. Amino acids: CASSLSGRASEPQHF.

The rearrangement uses TRBV3-1 (or the pseudogene TRBV3-2) and TRBJ1-6; the D is unclear. V lost 6 bases and J lost 7, with 10 bases in between. CDR1 and CDR2 from the germline V gene are LGHDT and YNNKEL (reference sequence). The CDR3 contains 13 residues. This CDR3 is CASSPVLNSPLHF. CDR3 in DNA: TGTGCCAGCAGTCCTGTCCTAAATTCACCCCTCCACTTT.

This clone has just a few counts. The chain carries TRBV7-2 and TRBJ2-2, with D maybe TRBD2 (5 bases). There are 14 residues in the CDR3. Trimming removed 5 bases from V and 5 bases from J, with 12 bases in between. Germline values: CDR1 SGHTA, CDR2 FQGNSA. For the CDR3, the DNA is TGTGCCAGCAGCCAAAGCCCGGGGACCGGGGAGCTGTTTTTT. Amino acids: CASSQSPGTGELFF.

The chain has TRBV5-1 and TRBJ1-3, with D possibly being TRBD1 (5 bases). Trimming shortened V by 0 bases and J by 2 bases, and 9 bases separated the two germline ends. CDR1 and CDR2 from the germline V gene are SGHRS and YFSETQ. This CDR3 has 15 amino acids. The CDR3 loop is CASSLGTRAGNTIYF. In DNA form, the CDR3 reads TGCGCCAGCAGCTTGGGGACACGGGCTGGAAACACCATATATTTT.

The sample holds one count of this clone. CDR3 amino acids: CASSSGVTGEAFF. The CDR3 DNA is TGCGCCAGCAGCTCCGGGGTCACCGGAGAAGCTTTCTTT. The chain recombines TRBV5-1 with TRBJ1-1; D is uncertain. The V end lost 3 bases, the J end lost 8 bases, and 14 bases lay between the germline ends. The V gene's germline CDR1 is SGHRS and CDR2 YFSETQ. CDR3 length: 13 residues.

The V call is TRBV19, the J call TRBJ1-2, with D unresolved. In germline, CDR1 is LNHDA, CDR2 SQIVND (reference sequence). With 8 bases removed from V and 5 bases from J, the gap between germline ends came to 21 bases. The CDR3 sequence is 15 residues long. The CDR3 DNA follows: TGTGCCAGTCGCGAGCAGGCCGCGAGAGATTATGGCTACACCTTC. Protein: CASREQAARDYGYTF.